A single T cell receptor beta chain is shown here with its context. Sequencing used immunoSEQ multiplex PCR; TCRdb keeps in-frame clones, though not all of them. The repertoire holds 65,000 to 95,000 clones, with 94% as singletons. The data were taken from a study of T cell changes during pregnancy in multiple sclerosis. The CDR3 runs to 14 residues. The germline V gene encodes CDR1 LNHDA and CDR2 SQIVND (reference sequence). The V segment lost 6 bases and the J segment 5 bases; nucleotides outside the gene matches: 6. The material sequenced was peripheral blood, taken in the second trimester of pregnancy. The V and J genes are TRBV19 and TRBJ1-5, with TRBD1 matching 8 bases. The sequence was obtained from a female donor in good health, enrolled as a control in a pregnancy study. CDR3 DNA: TGTGCCAGTAGGGGGACAGGCCAGGATCAGCCCCAGCATTTT. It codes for CASRGTGQDQPQHF. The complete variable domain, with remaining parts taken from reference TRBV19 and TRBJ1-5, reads DGGITQSPKYLFRKEGQNVTLSCEQNLNHDAMYWYRQDPGQGLRLIYYSQIVNDFQKGDIAEGYSVSREKKESFPLTVTSAQKNPTAFYLCASRGTGQDQPQHFGDGTRLSIL.